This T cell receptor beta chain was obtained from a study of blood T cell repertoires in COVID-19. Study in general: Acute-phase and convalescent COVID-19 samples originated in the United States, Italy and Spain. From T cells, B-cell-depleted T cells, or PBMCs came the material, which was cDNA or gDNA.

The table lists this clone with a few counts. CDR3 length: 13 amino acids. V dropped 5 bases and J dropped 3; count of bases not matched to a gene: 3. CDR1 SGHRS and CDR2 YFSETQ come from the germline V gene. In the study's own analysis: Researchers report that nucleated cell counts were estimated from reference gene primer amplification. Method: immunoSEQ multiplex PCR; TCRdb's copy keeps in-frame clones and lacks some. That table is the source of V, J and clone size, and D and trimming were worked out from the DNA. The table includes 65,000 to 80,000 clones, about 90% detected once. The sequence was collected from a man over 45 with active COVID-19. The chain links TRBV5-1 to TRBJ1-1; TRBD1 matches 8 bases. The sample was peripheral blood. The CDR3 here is CASRLTGDTEAFF. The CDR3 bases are TGCGCCAGCAGATTGACAGGGGACACTGAAGCTTTCTTT.